This entry features one T cell receptor (beta chain) sequence. The antigen it recognizes is unknown. Base-call qualities are not available, and no considerably larger clone is one nucleotide away. The reads were generated on an Illumina HiSeq 1500. TCRdb reprocessed the public reads (quality trimming at Q25 with fastp, clone calling with MiXCR) and kept in-frame beta chains. Duplicate CDR3 protein sequences are folded into a single record with the most common DNA and genes. A total of hundreds of thousands of distinct CDR3 sequences appear in this sample, around 32% of them only once. The ten largest make up 15% to 20% of the sample. From cysteine to phenylalanine, the CDR3 is 15 amino acids long. Left in the record is the CDR3 DNA by itself, 45 bases read in frame from the first base. For this chain, trimming is 7 bases at the V end and 4 bases at the J end, and the number of junction bases without a gene match is 10. CDR1 MNHEY and CDR2 SMNVEV are derived from the germline V gene (reference sequence).

The sample's treatment or condition label is to be understood as: in vitro stimulation with specific CMV peptide epitopes to enrich CMV-specific T cells. The sample is drawn from a study of T cell repertoires in cytomegalovirus infection (dated by TCRdb to between 2018 and 2020). With respect to the entire study: Recently identified HLA-C-restricted CMV epitopes, whose presentation resists viral immunomodulation, were targeted by peptide stimulations together with well-studied HLA-B-restricted epitopes. Because public TCR beta signatures pointed to carriage of CMV infection together with the matching HLA type, the HLA type of each donor mattered for the analysis.

Study-wide conclusions, independent of this receptor: Cumulative frequency of public TCR beta family members discriminated carriers of CMV infection plus the relevant HLA type in this cohort and an independent roughly 340-donor cohort. The ex vivo response was dominated by HLA-C-restricted CMV-specific TCR beta clonotypes, which also provided the single most frequent clonotype in two of eight donors.

The sequence was collected from a human donor in good health (CMV status not recorded). Some clones in this sample may be carry-over from other donors' samples. The starting material was cultured PBMCs, obtained from culture after CMV antigen stimulation. In this chain, TRBV27 is recombined with TRBJ2-3; a stretch of 8 junction bases matches TRBD2. The DNA sequence is as follows: TGTGCCAGCAAGTGGCGGGAGGCGGACGCAGATACGCAGTATTTT. Translated, it gives CASKWREADADTQYF.